A single sample gave rise to the 9 T cell receptor beta chains below, sequenced in a study of T-cell reconstitution after alpha-beta-depleted transplantation in children. Unique molecular identifiers were built into the TCRbeta library. TCRdb analysed the PCR reads with MiXCR anew, one entry per CDR3 protein. The sample shows about 58,000 distinct CDR3 sequences, roughly 45% of them seen only once. The sample was PBMCs, mostly from graft donor cells, taken 360 days after TCRalphabeta/CD19-depleted stem cell transplant. These receptors all stem from a male patient between 5 and 17 years old who had a stem cell transplant for acute lymphoblastic leukemia, so the T cells may come from the graft donor.

The rearrangement links TRBV7-6 to TRBJ2-3, with D possibly TRBD1 on 6 matching bases. This CDR3 has 14 amino acids. Trimming shortened V by 5 bases and J by 2 bases, and 11 bases separated the two germline ends. CDR1 is SGHVS and CDR2 is FNYEAQ in the germline V gene. The CDR3 reads CASSPGGVTDTQYF. In DNA form, the CDR3 reads TGTGCCAGCAGCCCTGGGGGCGTCACAGATACGCAGTATTTT.

This clonotype occurred once. The rearrangement joins TRBV29-1 to TRBJ2-7; 7 positions match TRBD1. This CDR3 has 14 residues. J lost 0 bases, V lost 6 bases, and 8 bases had no gene match. Per the germline V gene, CDR1 is SQVTM and CDR2 is ANQGSEA. CDR3 sequence reads: CSVSGTVISYEQYF. CDR3 sequence (DNA): TGCAGCGTCTCCGGGACAGTGATCTCCTACGAGCAGTACTTC.

This clonotype was seen a single time. The chain employs TRBV6-5 and TRBJ1-2, with D perhaps matching TRBD1 (5 bases). The germline gives CDR1 MNHEY, CDR2 SVGAGI. There are 13 residues in the CDR3. The V and J ends lost 2 bases and 2 bases respectively, with 6 bases between them. The CDR3 coding sequence is TGTGCCAGCAGTTACGGGGGAAACTATGGCTACACCTTC. Its translation: CASSYGGNYGYTF.

Only a few counts were recorded for this clonotype. The chain employs TRBV12-3 or TRBV12-4 and TRBJ2-1; D gene unclear. CDR3 length: 14 residues. The germline V and J ends were trimmed by 6 bases and 7 bases, with 16 bases remaining between them. CDR3 sequence (DNA): TGTGCCAGCAGCTCGAGCCTAGAAGGAAATGAGCAGTTCTTC. Translated, it gives CASSSSLEGNEQFF.

V and J are TRBV5-4 and TRBJ2-1, with 11 bases matching TRBD2. The CDR3 has 18 amino acids. V lost 3 bases, J lost 3 bases, and 11 bases stayed unmatched. Looked up from germline, CDR1 is SGHNT and CDR2 is YYREEE (reference sequence). This CDR3 reads CASSSQILAGVDYNEQFF. The CDR3 DNA sequence: TGTGCCAGCAGCTCCCAAATACTAGCGGGAGTTGACTACAATGAGCAGTTCTTC.

The table lists this clonotype with a few counts. The gene calls are TRBV20-1 and TRBJ1-2, with a tentative D call TRBD1 (5 bases). Germline V CDR1 and CDR2: DFQATT, SNEGSKA (reference sequence). This CDR3 comprises 14 residues. V lost 1 base and J lost 7, with 16 bases in between. CDR3 in amino acids: CSARVGTGNPGYTF. Written as DNA, the CDR3 is TGCAGTGCTAGAGTGGGGACCGGGAACCCTGGCTACACCTTC.

The chain has TRBV12-3 or TRBV12-4 and TRBJ2-3; D remains unclear. Trimming stripped 1 base from V and 0 bases from J, with 8 bases between. The CDR3 length is 15 residues. The CDR3 sequence is CASSLGVSSTDTQYF. The CDR3 DNA reads as TGTGCCAGCAGTTTAGGGGTATCTAGCACAGATACGCAGTATTTT.

The rearrangement uses TRBV6-5 and TRBJ2-1; D is uncertain. There are 13 residues in the CDR3. Germline V CDR1 and CDR2: MNHEY, SVGAGI. Trimming removed 2 bases at V and 6 bases at J, with 8 bases between. CDR3 sequence reads: CASSYAAINEQFF. Written as DNA, the CDR3 is TGTGCCAGCAGTTACGCCGCGATCAATGAGCAGTTCTTC.

This clonotype was detected a few times. The chain combines TRBV29-1 with TRBJ2-7; possible D gene TRBD1, 6 bases. Germline lookup yields CDR1 SQVTM and CDR2 ANQGSEA. V gave up 4 bases and J gave up 0 bases, with 13 bases separating them. The CDR3 contains 14 residues. This chain's CDR3 is CSVATGINSYEQYF. In DNA, the CDR3 is TGCAGCGTTGCTACAGGGATAAACTCCTACGAGCAGTACTTC.